The TCR beta chain under discussion was sequenced for a study of blood T cells in healthy people across ages. Overall study findings and caveats: Naive T cell percentage showed a strong correlation with the diversity of TCR beta. In the absence of known donor CMV status, changes in expanded clonotypes were possibly confounded.

The second PCR ran roughly 6 to 12 cycles with a sample-barcoded 5' primer and J-beta primers. All cDNA molecules were each tagged by a template-switch adaptor with 12 random nucleotides. TCRdb re-called the 5' RACE reads through MiXCR, storing one row per CDR3 protein. This table has around 1.7 million distinct CDR3 sequences, roughly 28% appearing once. A note on this clonotype: What it recognizes is unknown. The germline gene is not matched at one end of the junction; a read error may be the cause.

CDR3 length: 16 amino acids. Peripheral blood from each donor was collected in a volume of approximately 10 milliliters. This TCR came from a woman in her 30s in good health. The J gene is TRBJ2-3, the V gene TRBV12-3 or TRBV12-4, with 8 bases aligning to TRBD2. Sequencing was carried out using blood. DNA for the CDR3: TGTGCCAGCAGTTTTTCCTCGGGAGGGGGGGCAGATGCGCAGTATTTT. Translation: CASSFSSGGGADAQYF.